Below are 15 T cell receptor beta chains sequenced from a single sample in a study of blood T cell dynamics during melanoma immunotherapy (TCRdb year 2020). Libraries were made using the immunoSEQ multiplex PCR assay. TCRdb retrieved this table from immuneACCESS and kept in-frame rearrangements only. Not all clones are present; in checked studies, unresolved V genes account for under half, and no reason is known for the remainder. In all, the sample holds about 8,500 clones, and about 80% of those were seen once. The top ten hold approximately 1% of the sample. The time point label on this specimen signifies: pre-treatment baseline. The sample consisted of blood, taken from a patient treated with checkpoint blockade. Receptors originate from a human donor with melanoma.

This clone occurred once. The chain couples TRBV7-9 to TRBJ2-7; D is ambiguous. Trimming removed 7 bases from V and 1 base from J, with 11 bases in between. Per germline, CDR1 SEHNR and CDR2 FQNEAQ (reference sequence). This CDR3 has 13 residues. The CDR3 loop is CASTAQVSYEQYF. Written as DNA, the CDR3 is TGTGCCAGCACCGCCCAGGTTTCCTACGAGCAGTACTTC.

This clone has just a few counts. The chain joins TRBV20-1 to TRBJ1-6; D is unresolved. The length of the CDR3 is 11 residues. CDR1 and CDR2 from the germline V gene are DFQATT and SNEGSKA (reference sequence). Trimming pared 6 bases from V and 10 bases from J, leaving 10 bases between. Here the CDR3 DNA reads TGCAGTGCCCAGACGGAATCACCCCTCCACTTT. It codes for CSAQTESPLHF.

The gene calls are TRBV7-9 and TRBJ1-1, with D possibly matching TRBD1 (5 bases). This CDR3 has 14 amino acids. CDR1 and CDR2 (germline): SEHNR, FQNEAQ (reference sequence). V lost 2 bases and J 6 bases, leaving 13 bases between the germline ends. The CDR3 DNA sequence: TGTGCCAGCAGCTTATTGGGTGGGGGTGCTGAAGCTTTCTTT. Translated: CASSLLGGGAEAFF.

The genes are TRBV19 and TRBJ1-1, with D tentatively TRBD1 (5 bases). The CDR3 is made up of 13 amino acids. Trimming took 8 bases from V and 0 from J, leaving 10 bases between them. In germline, CDR1 is LNHDA, CDR2 SQIVND (reference sequence). DNA of the CDR3: TGTGCCAGTGGAGGGACTCTGAACACTGAAGCTTTCTTT. Amino acids: CASGGTLNTEAFF.

The chain links TRBV10-2 to TRBJ2-3, with D unclear. The V end was cut by 6 bases, the J end by 8 bases, with 15 bases between. The CDR3 contains 13 residues. The germline V gene encodes CDR1 WSHSY and CDR2 SAAADI. CDR3 bases: TGCGCCAGCAGCGGCGTAGGCCCGGGTACGCAGTATTTT. Translation: CASSGVGPGTQYF.

J is TRBJ1-2 and V is TRBV29-1; D unclear. The CDR3 has 13 amino acids. Per germline, CDR1 SQVTM and CDR2 ANQGSEA. V shed 0 bases and J shed 2 bases, with 7 bases lying between them. The CDR3 sequence: CSVEDGRNYGYTF. In DNA form, the CDR3 reads TGCAGCGTTGAAGATGGACGGAACTATGGCTACACCTTC. Filled out from reference TRBV29-1 and TRBJ1-2, the complete variable domain reads SAVISQKPSRDICQRGTSLTIQCQVDSQVTMMFWYRQQPGQSLTLIATANQGSEATYESGFVIDKFPISRPNLTFSTLTVSNMSPEDSSIYLCSVEDGRNYGYTFGSGTRLTVV.

J is TRBJ2-3 and V is TRBV18, with a weak D call TRBD2 (6 bases). Germline V gene data show CDR1 as KGHSH and CDR2 as LQKENI. This CDR3 contains 13 residues. Trimming took off 0 bases at V and 11 bases at J, with 12 bases between the two ends. The CDR3 DNA follows: TGTGCCAGCTCACCACCCGGCGGGATAGAGCAGTATTTT. As protein: CASSPPGGIEQYF.

The chain uses TRBV5-1 and TRBJ2-2, with D unclear. Germline CDR1 and CDR2: SGHRS and YFSETQ. V lost 4 bases, J lost 6 bases, and 7 bases lay in between. This CDR3 region has 12 residues. The CDR3 nucleotides are TGCGCCAGCAGCGGTAGAGCCGGGGAGCTGTTTTTT. Residues: CASSGRAGELFF. The full variable domain, completed using reference TRBV5-1 and TRBJ2-2, is KAGVTQTPRYLIKTRGQQVTLSCSPISGHRSVSWYQQTPGQGLQFLFEYFSETQRNKGNFPGRFSGRQFSNSRSEMNVSTLELGDSALYLCASSGRAGELFFGEGSRLTVL.

The V call is TRBV5-8, the J call TRBJ2-7; 8 positions agree with TRBD1. CDR1 is SGHTS, CDR2 YDEGEE, per germline. The CDR3 extends over 13 amino acids. V dropped 4 bases and J dropped 6; count of bases not matched to a gene: 6. The chain's CDR3 is CASSPYRGAEQYF. The CDR3 region has the DNA TGTGCCAGCAGCCCCTACAGGGGGGCCGAGCAGTACTTC.

The rearrangement links TRBV18 to TRBJ2-3; D gene ambiguous. The V gene's germline CDR1 is KGHSH and CDR2 LQKENI. The CDR3 is 15 amino acids. Trimming left V 2 bases short and J 6 bases short, with 15 bases between. The CDR3 loop reads CASSPGLGVADTQYF. DNA of the CDR3: TGTGCCAGCTCACCAGGATTAGGCGTCGCGGATACGCAGTATTTT. Using reference TRBV18 and TRBJ2-3 for the parts outside the CDR3, the full variable domain is NAGVMQNPRHLVRRRGQEARLRCSPMKGHSHVYWYRQLPEEGLKFMVYLQKENIIDESGMPKERFSAEFPKEGPSILRIQQVVRGDSAAYFCASSPGLGVADTQYFGPGTRLTVL.

The chain combines TRBV7-9 with TRBJ2-7; 11 bases agree with TRBD2. The germline gives CDR1 SEHNR, CDR2 FQNEAQ (reference sequence). The junction had 13 bases not matched to a gene; V was cut back by 5 bases and J by 1 base. The CDR3 loop spans 18 amino acids. The CDR3: CASSPDVSSGRPSYEQYF. The CDR3 nucleotides read TGTGCCAGCAGCCCCGATGTCTCTAGCGGGAGGCCGTCCTACGAGCAGTACTTC.

This chain joins TRBV7-9 and TRBJ2-3; D is possibly TRBD1 (8 bases). V dropped 4 bases and J dropped 2 bases, with 13 bases sitting between them. The CDR3 covers 15 residues. CDR1 and CDR2 from the germline V gene are SEHNR and FQNEAQ (reference sequence). The CDR3 DNA reads TGTGCCAGCAGCTCAACAGGGGGGGTCACAGATACGCAGTATTTT. Translated: CASSSTGGVTDTQYF.

The V call is TRBV7-9, the J call TRBJ1-1; D is possibly TRBD1 (6 bases). The CDR3 is made up of 15 amino acids. Trimming removed 2 bases from V and 1 base from J, with 11 bases in between. Germline loops: CDR1 SEHNR, CDR2 FQNEAQ (reference sequence). CDR3 loop: CASSLPGHRNTEAFF. As DNA, the CDR3 is TGTGCCAGCAGCTTACCGGGACACCGGAACACTGAAGCTTTCTTT.

This clone turned up a few times. The CDR3 spells CASSSRVGGYTF. CDR3 coding DNA: TGTGCCAGCAGTTCCAGGGTTGGCGGCTACACCTTC. V gene TRBV28 combines with J gene TRBJ1-2, with D tentatively TRBD1 (5 bases). The CDR3 is 12 amino acids. CDR1 is MDHEN, CDR2 SYDVKM, per germline. V was clipped by 4 bases and J by 8 bases, with 11 bases between them.

This chain links TRBV27 with TRBJ2-7; D is tentatively TRBD1 or TRBD2 (5 bases each). Germline V CDR1 and CDR2: MNHEY, SMNVEV (reference sequence). Deletions cut 2 bases from V and 3 bases from J, with 5 bases between. This CDR3 is 12 amino acids long. The CDR3 spells CASSLGGYEQYF. The CDR3 DNA reads as TGTGCCAGCAGTTTAGGGGGCTACGAGCAGTACTTC.